This entry lists 19 T cell receptor beta chains sequenced from one sample in a study of cytomegalovirus exposure and HLA in healthy donors. Both 60 Vbeta primers and 13 Jbeta primers went into the PCR. TCRdb's copy holds only in-frame clones and misses some; the assay was immunoSEQ multiplex PCR. The sample consists of about 59,000 clones, around 83% of them appearing once. Sample: PBMCs. Every receptor here comes from a human donor in good health.

This chain joins TRBV5-6 and TRBJ2-1; TRBD2 agrees at 11 bases. The CDR3 sequence is 17 residues long. Trimming cost V 3 bases and J 4 bases; bases outside gene matches: 9. Germline V gene lookup returns CDR1 SGHDT and CDR2 YYEEEE. CDR3 in amino acids: CASSSSLGLAVYNEQFF. In DNA form, the CDR3 reads TGTGCCAGCAGCTCGTCCCTGGGACTAGCGGTGTACAATGAGCAGTTCTTC. The whole variable domain, remainder taken from reference TRBV5-6 and TRBJ2-1, is DAGVTQSPTHLIKTRGQQVTLRCSPKSGHDTVSWYQQALGQGPQFIFQYYEEEERQRGNFPDRFSGHQFPNYSSELNVNALLLGDSALYLCASSSSLGLAVYNEQFFGPGTRLTVL.

The genes are TRBV7-9 and TRBJ2-7, with 9 bases fitting TRBD1. This CDR3 contains 14 residues. V trimming: 5 bases; J trimming: 4 bases; junction bases outside the gene matches: 6. Germline-derived CDR1 and CDR2 are SEHNR and FQNEAQ (reference sequence). In DNA, the CDR3 is TGTGCCAGCAGCCTAGAGGGACAGGGTTACGAGCAGTACTTC. This encodes CASSLEGQGYEQYF.

This chain connects TRBV25-1 to TRBJ2-7, with D unresolved. The CDR3 consists of 13 residues. Trimming took 2 bases from V and 0 from J, leaving 5 bases between them. Germline values: CDR1 MGHDK, CDR2 SYGVNS. The DNA of the CDR3 is TGTGCCAGCAGTGAAGGCTTCTCCTACGAGCAGTACTTC. It is translated as CASSEGFSYEQYF.

The gene calls are TRBV6-1 and TRBJ1-6; D gene ambiguous. Trimming cost V 3 bases and J 9 bases, with 9 bases left between them. From germline, CDR1 is MNHNS and CDR2 SASEGT. CDR3 length: 13 residues. DNA for the CDR3: TGTGCCAGCAGTGAGTGGCAGGCTTCACCCCTCCACTTT. This sequence encodes CASSEWQASPLHF.

The chain combines TRBV5-1 with TRBJ2-3; D is perhaps TRBD1 (5 bases). Trimming removed 0 bases at V and 6 bases at J, with 14 bases between. This CDR3 is 15 amino acids long. Germline V CDR1 and CDR2: SGHRS, YFSETQ. CDR3 sequence reads: CASSLGFDRVDTQYF. The CDR3 coding sequence is TGCGCCAGCAGCTTGGGGTTCGACAGAGTCGATACGCAGTATTTT.

V usage is TRBV7-6 and J usage is TRBJ2-1; 13 positions match TRBD2. With V trimmed by 3 bases and J by 7 bases, 15 bases remained unmatched. CDR1 and CDR2 from the germline V gene are SGHVS and FNYEAQ. This CDR3 is 19 amino acids long. The DNA of the CDR3 is TGTGCCAGCAGCTTTAGGACCGGGACTAGCGGGATGGGGGGAAATGAGCAGTTCTTC. Its translation is CASSFRTGTSGMGGNEQFF.

The genes are TRBV6-5 and TRBJ1-1; TRBD1 agrees at 10 bases. The CDR3 contains 14 residues. CDR1 and CDR2 (germline): MNHEY, SVGAGI. The V and J ends lost 4 bases and 8 bases, in that order; junction bases with no gene match: 7. CDR3 sequence: CASSSGTGETEAFF. CDR3 nucleotide sequence: TGTGCCAGCAGTTCCGGGACAGGGGAAACCGAAGCTTTCTTT.

The gene calls are TRBV4-1 and TRBJ1-2; TRBD1 matches at 7 bases. J lost 6 bases, V lost 1 base, and 14 bases had no gene match. In germline, CDR1 is MGHRA, CDR2 YSYEKL. The CDR3 runs 17 residues. CDR3 loop: CASSQGLLRGVSDGYTF. CDR3 nucleotides: TGCGCCAGCAGCCAAGGATTACTCAGGGGGGTCTCCGATGGCTACACCTTC.

The genes are TRBV4-3 and TRBJ1-6; TRBD1 matches 9 bases. The CDR3 contains 18 residues. Germline V gene lookup returns CDR1 LGHNA and CDR2 YSLEER. V lost 0 bases and J lost 7; bases outside the gene matches: 10. CDR3 nucleotide sequence: TGCGCCAGCAGCCAAGAAAACGCTTTCGACAGGGGGAATTCACCCCTCCACTTT. Protein product: CASSQENAFDRGNSPLHF.

The chain joins TRBV4-3 to TRBJ2-6, with D maybe TRBD2 (6 bases). The V and J ends lost 3 bases and 0 bases respectively, with 9 bases between them. Per the germline V gene, CDR1 is LGHNA and CDR2 is YSLEER. This CDR3 spans 16 amino acids. The CDR3 DNA sequence: TGCGCCAGCAGCCAGGAGGGGAGCTCTGGGGCCAACGTCCTGACTTTC. Protein product: CASSQEGSSGANVLTF.

The CDR3 loop is CASSTSGPYEQYF. The CDR3 DNA is TGTGCCAGCAGTACTAGCGGACCCTACGAGCAGTACTTC. The chain employs TRBV27 and TRBJ2-7, with 8 bases matching TRBD2. CDR1 MNHEY and CDR2 SMNVEV come from the germline V gene (reference sequence). The CDR3 covers 13 residues. V lost 5 bases to trimming and J lost 2 bases; unmatched junction nucleotides: 2.

This sequence joins TRBV29-1 and TRBJ1-1; D ambiguous. This CDR3 comprises 13 residues. Trimming took off 6 bases at V and 5 bases at J, with 16 bases between the two ends. CDR1 and CDR2 (germline): SQVTM, ANQGSEA. The CDR3: CSVGVGSWTEAFF. CDR3 DNA: TGCAGCGTCGGGGTAGGGTCGTGGACTGAAGCTTTCTTT. The whole variable domain, remainder taken from reference TRBV29-1 and TRBJ1-1, is SAVISQKPSRDICQRGTSLTIQCQVDSQVTMMFWYRQQPGQSLTLIATANQGSEATYESGFVIDKFPISRPNLTFSTLTVSNMSPEDSSIYLCSVGVGSWTEAFFGQGTRLTVV.

The chain couples TRBV5-5 to TRBJ2-6, with D tentatively TRBD1 (6 bases). V was clipped by 4 bases and J by 3 bases, with 11 bases between them. Germline V gene sequence: CDR1 SGHKS, CDR2 YYEKEE (reference sequence). CDR3 length equals 15 residues. The CDR3 nucleotides read TGTGCCAGCAGCCAACAGGGAAGTGGGGCCAACGTCCTGACTTTC. The encoded protein is CASSQQGSGANVLTF. Combining the CDR3 with reference TRBV5-5 and TRBJ2-6 gives the whole variable domain DAGVTQSPTHLIKTRGQQVTLRCSPISGHKSVSWYQQVLGQGPQFIFQYYEKEERGRGNFPDRFSARQFPNYSSELNVNALLLGDSALYLCASSQQGSGANVLTFGAGSRLTVL.

J is TRBJ2-3 and V is TRBV25-1, with TRBD2 matching over 12 bases. Per germline, CDR1 MGHDK and CDR2 SYGVNS. V gave up 5 bases and J gave up 1 base; unmatched junction bases: 4. CDR3 size: 16 residues. DNA of the CDR3: TGTGCCAGCAGTACCCGGACTAGCGGGGGCACAGATACGCAGTATTTT. This sequence encodes CASSTRTSGGTDTQYF.

The J gene is TRBJ2-7, the V gene TRBV19; D gene uncertain. Germline V lookup: CDR1 LNHDA, CDR2 SQIVND (reference sequence). V dropped 0 bases and J dropped 12 bases, with 12 bases sitting between them. CDR3 length equals 12 residues. Here the CDR3 reads CASSIDLPRGYF. The CDR3 DNA reads as TGTGCCAGTAGTATAGACTTACCCCGCGGGTACTTC.

This chain's CDR3 is CASSTGQGLASLISFF. The CDR3 DNA is TGTGCCAGCAGCACCGGACAGGGCCTGGCTTCATTAATTTCTTTCTTT. The chain uses TRBV5-5 and TRBJ1-1; the match to TRBD1 covers 8 bases. J lost 12 bases, V lost 4 bases, and 20 bases had no gene match. The germline gives CDR1 SGHKS, CDR2 YYEKEE (reference sequence). The CDR3 totals 16 residues.

The gene calls are TRBV7-9 and TRBJ2-5, with a possible D match to TRBD1 (6 bases). Trimming pared 5 bases from V and 5 bases from J, leaving 12 bases between. The CDR3 has 13 amino acids. Germline values: CDR1 SEHNR, CDR2 FQNEAQ (reference sequence). CDR3: CASSQTGFETQYF. In nucleotides, the CDR3 is TGTGCCAGCAGCCAGACAGGATTCGAGACCCAGTACTTC.

This rearrangement joins TRBV11-2 to TRBJ1-1, with D maybe TRBD1 (6 bases). Germline CDR1 and CDR2: SGHAT and FQNNGV. The CDR3 has 15 residues. The germline V and J ends were trimmed by 5 bases and 4 bases, with 17 bases remaining between them. CDR3 sequence (DNA): TGTGCCAGCAGCAAAGAGGGGGTTCCTTTCACTGAAGCTTTCTTT. It encodes CASSKEGVPFTEAFF.

The chain employs TRBV7-2 and TRBJ2-7, with TRBD2 matching 7 bases. Germline V gives CDR1 SGHTA, CDR2 FQGNSA. V gave up 3 bases and J gave up 3 bases; unmatched junction bases: 8. This CDR3 is built from 15 residues. CDR3 DNA sequence: TGTGCCAGCAGCTTTTGGACTAGTGTCTTCTACGAGCAGTACTTC. The encoded protein is CASSFWTSVFYEQYF. Full variable domain (missing parts from reference TRBV7-2 and TRBJ2-7): GAGVSQSPSNKVTEKGKDVELRCDPISGHTALYWYRQSLGQGLEFLIYFQGNSAPDKSGLPSDRFSAERTGGSVSTLTIQRTQQEDSAVYLCASSFWTSVFYEQYFGPGTRLTVT.